This T cell receptor (beta chain) was observed in a study of tumor-infiltrating lymphocytes in primary liver carcinoma. For the study at large: Patients were both men and women, whose ages ran from 30 to 69 years.

Concerning this clonotype: One end of the junction fails to match germline, which may point to a read error.

Unsorted bulk tissue, roughly 20-33 mg of it, served as the source for co-extraction of RNA and DNA. Synthesis of TCR beta cDNA was carried out from about 540 ng total RNA with a constant-region primer. Researchers made the TCR beta libraries by running three nested multiplex PCR rounds with slightly modified ARM-PCR. The study ran its first two PCR rounds for around 9 cycles each, using TRBV1-TRBV30 forward primers and a C-beta reverse primer. TCRdb ran MiXCR on the multiplex PCR reads and lists one entry per CDR3 protein. There are 95,000 to 150,000 distinct CDR3 sequences in the sample; around 64% occur only once, and approximately 8% lies in the top ten. The CDR3 extends over 15 amino acids. Germline V CDR1 and CDR2: SGHVS, FQNEAQ.

V is TRBV7-8 and J is TRBJ2-5; D is uncertain. The material sequenced was liver tumor tissue from sampling region 3. Subset given: tumor region T3, left-lateral pole. The origin of this receptor is an older woman with primary liver carcinoma and hepatitis B virus infection. The CDR3 protein is CASSLGIADQETQYF. Here the CDR3 DNA reads TGTGCCAGCAGCTTAGGGATCGCAGACCAGGAGACCCAGTACTTC.